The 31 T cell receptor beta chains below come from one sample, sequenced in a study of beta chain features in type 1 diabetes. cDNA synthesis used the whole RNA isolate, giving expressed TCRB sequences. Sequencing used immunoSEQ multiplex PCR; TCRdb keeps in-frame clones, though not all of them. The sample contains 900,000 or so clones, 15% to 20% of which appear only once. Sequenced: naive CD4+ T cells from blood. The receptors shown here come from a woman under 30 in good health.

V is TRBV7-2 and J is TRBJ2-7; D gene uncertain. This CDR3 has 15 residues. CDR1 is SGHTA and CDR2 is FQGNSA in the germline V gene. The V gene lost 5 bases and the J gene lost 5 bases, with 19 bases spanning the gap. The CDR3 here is CASSPPQAADHEQYF. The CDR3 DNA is TGTGCCAGCAGCCCCCCCCAGGCGGCCGATCACGAGCAGTACTTC.

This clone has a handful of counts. This CDR3 reads CASSPVSKSGNTIYF. The CDR3 region has the DNA TGTGCCAGCTCACCAGTATCGAAATCTGGAAACACCATATATTTT. V usage is TRBV18 and J usage is TRBJ1-3; D gene uncertain. The V gene's germline CDR1 is KGHSH and CDR2 LQKENI. Trimming pared 2 bases from V and 1 base from J, leaving 9 bases between. The CDR3 runs 15 residues.

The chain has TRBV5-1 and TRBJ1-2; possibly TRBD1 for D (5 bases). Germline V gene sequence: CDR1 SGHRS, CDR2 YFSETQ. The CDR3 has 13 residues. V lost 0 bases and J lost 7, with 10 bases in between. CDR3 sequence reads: CASSLVGEFGYTF. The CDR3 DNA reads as TGCGCCAGCAGCTTGGTAGGGGAGTTTGGCTACACCTTC.

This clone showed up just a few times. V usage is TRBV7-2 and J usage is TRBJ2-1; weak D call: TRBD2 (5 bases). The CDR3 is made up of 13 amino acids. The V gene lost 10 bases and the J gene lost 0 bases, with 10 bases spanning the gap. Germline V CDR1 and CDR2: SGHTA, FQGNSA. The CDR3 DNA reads TGTGCCACAGGACTCAGCTCCTACAATGAGCAGTTCTTC. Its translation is CATGLSSYNEQFF.

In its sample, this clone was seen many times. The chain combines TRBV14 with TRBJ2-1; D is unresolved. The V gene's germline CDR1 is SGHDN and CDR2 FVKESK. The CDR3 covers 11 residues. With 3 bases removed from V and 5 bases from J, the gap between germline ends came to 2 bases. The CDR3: CASSHNNEQFF. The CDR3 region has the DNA TGTGCCAGCAGCCACAACAATGAGCAGTTCTTC.

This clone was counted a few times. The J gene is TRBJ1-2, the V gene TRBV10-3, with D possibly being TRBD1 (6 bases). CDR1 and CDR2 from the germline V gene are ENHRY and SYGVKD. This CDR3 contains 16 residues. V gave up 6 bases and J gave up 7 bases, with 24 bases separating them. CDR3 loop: CAIRSYAQVGGSGYTF. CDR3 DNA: TGTGCCATCAGAAGCTATGCCCAAGTGGGGGGCTCTGGCTACACCTTC.

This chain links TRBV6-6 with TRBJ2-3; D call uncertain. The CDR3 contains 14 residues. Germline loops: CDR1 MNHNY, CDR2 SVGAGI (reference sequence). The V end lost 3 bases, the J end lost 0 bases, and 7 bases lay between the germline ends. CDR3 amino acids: CASSYASSTDTQYF. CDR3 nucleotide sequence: TGTGCCAGCAGTTATGCGAGTAGCACAGATACGCAGTATTTT.

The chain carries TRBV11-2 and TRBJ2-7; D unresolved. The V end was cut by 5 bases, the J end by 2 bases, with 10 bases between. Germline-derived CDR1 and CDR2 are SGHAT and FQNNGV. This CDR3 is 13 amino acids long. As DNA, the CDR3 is TGTGCCAGCAGCCCGGACGGAACCTACGAGCAGTACTTC. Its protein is CASSPDGTYEQYF. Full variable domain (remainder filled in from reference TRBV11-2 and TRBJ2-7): EAGVAQSPRYKIIEKRQSVAFWCNPISGHATLYWYQQILGQGPKLLIQFQNNGVVDDSQLPKDRFSAERLKGVDSTLKIQPAKLEDSAVYLCASSPDGTYEQYFGPGTRLTVT.

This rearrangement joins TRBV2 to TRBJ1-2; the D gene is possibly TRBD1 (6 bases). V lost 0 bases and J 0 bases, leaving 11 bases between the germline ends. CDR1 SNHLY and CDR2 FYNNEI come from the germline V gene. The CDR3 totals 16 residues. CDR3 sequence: CASSEAQGITNYGYTF. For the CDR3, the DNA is TGTGCCAGCAGTGAAGCCCAGGGGATCACTAACTATGGCTACACCTTC.

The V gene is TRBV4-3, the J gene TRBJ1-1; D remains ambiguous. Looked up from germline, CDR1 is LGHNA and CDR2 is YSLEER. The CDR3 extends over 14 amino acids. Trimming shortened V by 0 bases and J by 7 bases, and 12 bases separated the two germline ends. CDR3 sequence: CASSQDRSQIEAFF. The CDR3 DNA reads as TGCGCCAGCAGCCAAGATCGAAGCCAAATTGAAGCTTTCTTT.

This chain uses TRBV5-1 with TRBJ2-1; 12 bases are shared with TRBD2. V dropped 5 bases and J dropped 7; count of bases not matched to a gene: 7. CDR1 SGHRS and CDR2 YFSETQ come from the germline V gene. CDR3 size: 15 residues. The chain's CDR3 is CASRRGLAGGNEQFF. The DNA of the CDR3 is TGCGCCAGCAGGCGGGGACTAGCGGGTGGTAATGAGCAGTTCTTC.

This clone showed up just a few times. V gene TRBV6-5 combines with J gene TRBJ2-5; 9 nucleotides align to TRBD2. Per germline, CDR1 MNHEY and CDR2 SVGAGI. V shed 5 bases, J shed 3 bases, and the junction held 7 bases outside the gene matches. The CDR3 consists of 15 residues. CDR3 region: CASSPWTSEEETQYF. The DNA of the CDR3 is TGTGCCAGCAGTCCATGGACTAGCGAGGAAGAGACCCAGTACTTC.

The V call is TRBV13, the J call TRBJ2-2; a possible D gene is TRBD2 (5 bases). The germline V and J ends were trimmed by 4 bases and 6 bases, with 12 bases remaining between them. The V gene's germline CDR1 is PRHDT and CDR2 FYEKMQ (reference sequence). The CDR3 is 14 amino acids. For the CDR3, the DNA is TGTGCCAGCAGCTGGCTAGCAGGTCCCGGGGAGCTGTTTTTT. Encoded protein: CASSWLAGPGELFF. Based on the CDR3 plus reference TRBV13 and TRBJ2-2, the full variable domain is AAGVIQSPRHLIKEKRETATLKCYPIPRHDTVYWYQQGPGQDPQFLISFYEKMQSDKGSIPDRFSAQQFSDYHSELNMSSLELGDSALYFCASSWLAGPGELFFGEGSRLTVL.

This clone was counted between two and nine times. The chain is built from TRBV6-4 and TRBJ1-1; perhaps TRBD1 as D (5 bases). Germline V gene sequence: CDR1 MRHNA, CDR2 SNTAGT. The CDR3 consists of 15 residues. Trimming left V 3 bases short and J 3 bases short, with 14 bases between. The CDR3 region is CASSETVGGYTEAFF. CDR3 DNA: TGTGCCAGCAGTGAAACGGTGGGGGGATACACTGAAGCTTTCTTT.

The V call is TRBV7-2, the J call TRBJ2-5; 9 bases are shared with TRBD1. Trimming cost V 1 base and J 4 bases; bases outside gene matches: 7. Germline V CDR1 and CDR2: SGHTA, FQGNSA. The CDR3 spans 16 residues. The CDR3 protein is CASSLVGGTGRETQYF. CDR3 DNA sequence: TGTGCCAGCAGCTTAGTGGGGGGGACAGGGAGAGAGACCCAGTACTTC.

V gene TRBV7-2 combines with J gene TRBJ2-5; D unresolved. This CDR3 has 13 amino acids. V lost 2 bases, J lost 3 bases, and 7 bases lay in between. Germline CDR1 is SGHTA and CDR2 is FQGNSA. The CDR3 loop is CASSLLAEETQYF. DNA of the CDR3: TGTGCCAGCAGCTTATTAGCCGAAGAGACCCAGTACTTC.

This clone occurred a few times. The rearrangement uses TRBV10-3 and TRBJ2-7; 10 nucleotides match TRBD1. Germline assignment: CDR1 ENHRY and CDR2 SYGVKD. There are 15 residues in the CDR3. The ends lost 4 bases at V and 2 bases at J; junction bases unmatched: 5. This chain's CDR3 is CAISAGTGVPYEQYF. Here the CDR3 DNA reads TGTGCCATCAGTGCCGGGACAGGGGTGCCCTACGAGCAGTACTTC.

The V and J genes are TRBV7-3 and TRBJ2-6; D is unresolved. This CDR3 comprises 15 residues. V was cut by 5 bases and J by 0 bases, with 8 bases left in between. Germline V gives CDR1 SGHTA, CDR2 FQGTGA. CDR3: CASSDESSGANVLTF. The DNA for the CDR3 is TGTGCCAGCAGCGACGAAAGCTCTGGGGCCAACGTCCTGACTTTC.

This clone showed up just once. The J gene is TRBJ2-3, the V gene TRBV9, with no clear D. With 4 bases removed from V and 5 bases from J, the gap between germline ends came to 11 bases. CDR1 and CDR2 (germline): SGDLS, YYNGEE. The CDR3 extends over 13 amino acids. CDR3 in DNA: TGTGCCAGCAGCTTACCCGGAAGAGATACGCAGTATTTT. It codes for CASSLPGRDTQYF. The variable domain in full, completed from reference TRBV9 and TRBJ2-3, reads DSGVTQTPKHLITATGQRVTLRCSPRSGDLSVYWYQQSLDQGLQFLIQYYNGEERAKGNILERFSAQQFPDLHSELNLSSLELGDSALYFCASSLPGRDTQYFGPGTRLTVL.

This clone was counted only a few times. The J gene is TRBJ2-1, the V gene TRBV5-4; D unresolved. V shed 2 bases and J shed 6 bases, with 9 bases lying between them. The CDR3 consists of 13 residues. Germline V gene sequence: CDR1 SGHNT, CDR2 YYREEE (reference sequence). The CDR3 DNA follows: TGTGCCAGCAGCTTTTTTGCAGTCAATGAGCAGTTCTTC. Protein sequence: CASSFFAVNEQFF.

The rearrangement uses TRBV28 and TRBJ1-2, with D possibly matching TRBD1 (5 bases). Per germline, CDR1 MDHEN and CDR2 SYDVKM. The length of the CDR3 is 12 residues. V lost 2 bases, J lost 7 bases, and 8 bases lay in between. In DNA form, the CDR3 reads TGTGCCAGCAGTTTAACCCAGGGTGGCTACACCTTC. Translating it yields CASSLTQGGYTF.

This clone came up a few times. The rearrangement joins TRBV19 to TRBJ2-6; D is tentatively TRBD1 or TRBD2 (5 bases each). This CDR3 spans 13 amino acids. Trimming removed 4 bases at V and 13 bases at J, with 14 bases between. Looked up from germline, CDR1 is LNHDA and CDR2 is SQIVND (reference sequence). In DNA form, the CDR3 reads TGTGCCAGTAGTAGGGACGCCCGAAGTGTCCTGACTTTC. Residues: CASSRDARSVLTF. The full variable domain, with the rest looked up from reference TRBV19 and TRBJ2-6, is DGGITQSPKYLFRKEGQNVTLSCEQNLNHDAMYWYRQDPGQGLRLIYYSQIVNDFQKGDIAEGYSVSREKKESFPLTVTSAQKNPTAFYLCASSRDARSVLTFGAGSRLTVL.

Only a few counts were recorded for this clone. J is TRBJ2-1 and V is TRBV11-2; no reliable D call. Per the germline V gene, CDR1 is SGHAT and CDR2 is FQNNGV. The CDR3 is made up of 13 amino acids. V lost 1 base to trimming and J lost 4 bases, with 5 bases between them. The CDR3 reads CASSLGGYNEQFF. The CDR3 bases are TGTGCCAGCAGCTTAGGAGGATACAATGAGCAGTTCTTC.

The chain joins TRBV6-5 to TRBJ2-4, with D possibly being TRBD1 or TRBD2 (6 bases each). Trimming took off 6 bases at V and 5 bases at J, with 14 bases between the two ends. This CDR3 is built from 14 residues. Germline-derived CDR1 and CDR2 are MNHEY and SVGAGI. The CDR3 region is CASRPGGSQNIQYF. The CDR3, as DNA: TGTGCCAGCAGACCCGGGGGCTCCCAAAACATTCAGTACTTC.

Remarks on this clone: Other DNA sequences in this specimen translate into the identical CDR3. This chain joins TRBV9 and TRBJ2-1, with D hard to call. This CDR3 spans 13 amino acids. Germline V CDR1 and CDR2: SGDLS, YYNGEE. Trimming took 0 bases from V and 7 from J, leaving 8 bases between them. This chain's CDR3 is CASSVDLENEQFF. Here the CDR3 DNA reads TGTGCCAGCAGCGTAGATTTGGAGAATGAGCAGTTCTTC.

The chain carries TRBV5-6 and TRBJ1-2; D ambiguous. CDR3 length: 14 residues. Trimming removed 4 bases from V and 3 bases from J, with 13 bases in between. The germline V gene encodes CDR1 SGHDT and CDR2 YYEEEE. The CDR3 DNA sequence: TGTGCCAGCAGCCTGCGAGGTTCCGACTATGGCTACACCTTC. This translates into CASSLRGSDYGYTF.

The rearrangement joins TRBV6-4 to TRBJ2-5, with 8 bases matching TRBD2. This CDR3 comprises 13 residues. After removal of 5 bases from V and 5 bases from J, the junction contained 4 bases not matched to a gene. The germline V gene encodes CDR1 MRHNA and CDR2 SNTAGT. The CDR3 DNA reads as TGTGCCAGCAGTAGCGGGAGCGGTGAGACCCAGTACTTC. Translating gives CASSSGSGETQYF.

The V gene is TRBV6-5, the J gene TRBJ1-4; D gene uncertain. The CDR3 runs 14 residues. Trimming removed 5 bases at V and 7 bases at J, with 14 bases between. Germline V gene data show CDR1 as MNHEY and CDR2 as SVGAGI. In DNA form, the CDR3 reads TGTGCCAGCAGTCTATCTAGGACGGGTGAAAAACTGTTTTTT. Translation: CASSLSRTGEKLFF.

The CDR3 is CASSEAGTRAHEQYF. The CDR3 DNA reads TGTGCCAGCAGCGAGGCGGGGACTAGAGCCCACGAGCAGTACTTC. The gene calls are TRBV5-6 and TRBJ2-7, with 8 nucleotides matching TRBD2. Germline V gene data show CDR1 as SGHDT and CDR2 as YYEEEE. V lost 4 bases, J lost 5 bases, and 11 bases stayed unmatched. CDR3 length: 15 amino acids.

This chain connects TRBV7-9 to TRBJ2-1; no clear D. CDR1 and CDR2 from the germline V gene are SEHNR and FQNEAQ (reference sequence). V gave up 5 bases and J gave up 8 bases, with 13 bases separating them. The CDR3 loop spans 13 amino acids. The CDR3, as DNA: TGTGCCAGCAGCCAAACCCCGTGGGATGAGCAGTTCTTC. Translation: CASSQTPWDEQFF. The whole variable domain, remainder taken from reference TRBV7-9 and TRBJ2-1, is DTGVSQNPRHKITKRGQNVTFRCDPISEHNRLYWYRQTLGQGPEFLTYFQNEAQLEKSRLLSDRFSAERPKGSFSTLEIQRTEQGDSAMYLCASSQTPWDEQFFGPGTRLTVL.

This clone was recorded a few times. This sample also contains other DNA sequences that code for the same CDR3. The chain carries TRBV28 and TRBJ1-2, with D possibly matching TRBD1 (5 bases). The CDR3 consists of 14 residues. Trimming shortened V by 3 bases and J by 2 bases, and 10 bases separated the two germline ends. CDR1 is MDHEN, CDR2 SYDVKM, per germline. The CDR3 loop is CASSLGQANYGYTF. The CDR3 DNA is TGTGCCAGCAGTTTGGGGCAGGCCAACTATGGCTACACCTTC.